This T cell receptor beta chain was profiled in a study of neoadjuvant anti-PD-1 for oral cavity cancer. Time point described: after neoadjuvant nivolumab, at surgical resection. Patients had newly diagnosed, untreated stage II-IVA oral cavity squamous cell carcinoma. No culture or expansion preceded analysis of these blood cells. V was shortened by 4 bases and J by 0 bases, with 11 bases between the two germline ends. CDR1 is SGHDT, CDR2 YYEEEE, per germline. The CDR3 consists of 15 residues. Profiled with immunoSEQ multiplex PCR; TCRdb holds only in-frame clones, not every one. Of 9,600 or so clones detected, about three fifths appear once; the ten largest clones hold around 3.7%.

The sequences come from PBMCs, collected after nivolumab (anti-PD-1) treatment. The chain couples TRBV5-6 to TRBJ2-1, with D possibly TRBD2 on 6 matching bases. This sequence originates from a person between 40 and 85 years old with oral cavity squamous cell carcinoma. The DNA of the CDR3 is TGTGCCAGCAGCCCGGGGGTAAGCTCCTACAATGAGCAGTTCTTC. Translating gives CASSPGVSSYNEQFF. Drawing the rest from reference TRBV5-6 and TRBJ2-1, the complete variable domain is DAGVTQSPTHLIKTRGQQVTLRCSPKSGHDTVSWYQQALGQGPQFIFQYYEEEERQRGNFPDRFSGHQFPNYSSELNVNALLLGDSALYLCASSPGVSSYNEQFFGPGTRLTVL.